This T cell receptor (beta chain) was observed in a study of T cells in Graves' hyperthyroidism and ophthalmopathy. Points from the study as a whole: The majority of expanded thyroid clonotypes above 0.001 also appeared in blood.

This clonotype was counted once. What it binds is unknown. It was RNA transcripts that yielded the amplified TCR beta CDR3 regions. The study used the HTBI primer set for a first-round RT-PCR of the TCR CDR3. TCRdb used MiXCR to reprocess the multiplex PCR reads, holding one entry per CDR3 protein. The profile shows roughly 510,000 distinct CDR3 sequences, 40% to 55% of them singletons. Used for diagnoses were clinical symptoms, serum thyroxine and TRAb, thyroid ultrasound and orbital computed tomography. Sequencing used peripheral blood or thyroid tissue (not recorded which). This TCR was recovered from an adult woman with Graves' disease, either hyperthyroidism or ophthalmopathy (not recorded which).

CDR3 DNA sequence: TGTGCCAGCAGTTTAGCTTCGTATCCAGGCTACGAGCAGTACTTC. The encoded protein is CASSLASYPGYEQYF. The gene calls are TRBV25-1 and TRBJ2-7; D remains unclear. V was clipped by 5 bases and J by 3 bases, with 17 bases between them. The CDR3 is 15 residues long. CDR1 and CDR2 (germline): MGHDK, SYGVNS.